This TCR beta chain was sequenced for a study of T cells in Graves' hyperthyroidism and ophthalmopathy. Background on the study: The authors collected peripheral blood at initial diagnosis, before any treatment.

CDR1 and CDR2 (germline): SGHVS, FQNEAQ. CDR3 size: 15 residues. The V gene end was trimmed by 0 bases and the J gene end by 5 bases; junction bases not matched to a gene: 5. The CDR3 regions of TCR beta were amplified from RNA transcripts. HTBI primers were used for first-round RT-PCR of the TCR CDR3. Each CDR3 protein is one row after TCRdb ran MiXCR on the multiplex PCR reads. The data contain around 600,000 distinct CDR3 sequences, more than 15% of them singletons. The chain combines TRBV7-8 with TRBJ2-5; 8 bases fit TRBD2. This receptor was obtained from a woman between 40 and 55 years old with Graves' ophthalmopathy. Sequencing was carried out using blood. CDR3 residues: CASSLASGVFETQYF. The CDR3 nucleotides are TGTGCCAGCAGCTTAGCTAGCGGGGTGTTCGAGACCCAGTACTTC.